This T cell receptor (beta chain) comes out of a study of blood T cell repertoires in COVID-19. Whole-study context: The origin of the acute and convalescent COVID-19 samples was the United States, Italy and Spain. Sources were T cells, B-cell-depleted T cells, or PBMCs; the material itself was cDNA or gDNA.

CDR3 size: 17 residues. V was clipped by 5 bases and J by 5 bases; unmatched bases: 9. Germline assignment: CDR1 SEHNR and CDR2 FQNEAQ (reference sequence). The sample holds a few counts of this clone. Per the authors' pipeline: Reference gene primers were amplified, and this amplification served to estimate nucleated cell counts. Here immunoSEQ multiplex PCR was the method, and the copy in TCRdb shows in-frame clones only, minus some. D and trimming come from the DNA, and the V and J calls and clone size come from that table. The data show about 170,000 clones, around 89% seen once. This clonotype was obtained from a man aged 50 to 60 who had recovered from COVID-19. This rearrangement joins TRBV7-9 to TRBJ1-4, with 12 bases matching TRBD1. The sequencing sample was made of peripheral blood. CDR3 DNA sequence: TGTGCCAGCAGCCCAATCGGGACAGGGGGCCTAAATGAAAAACTGTTTTTT. This sequence encodes CASSPIGTGGLNEKLFF.